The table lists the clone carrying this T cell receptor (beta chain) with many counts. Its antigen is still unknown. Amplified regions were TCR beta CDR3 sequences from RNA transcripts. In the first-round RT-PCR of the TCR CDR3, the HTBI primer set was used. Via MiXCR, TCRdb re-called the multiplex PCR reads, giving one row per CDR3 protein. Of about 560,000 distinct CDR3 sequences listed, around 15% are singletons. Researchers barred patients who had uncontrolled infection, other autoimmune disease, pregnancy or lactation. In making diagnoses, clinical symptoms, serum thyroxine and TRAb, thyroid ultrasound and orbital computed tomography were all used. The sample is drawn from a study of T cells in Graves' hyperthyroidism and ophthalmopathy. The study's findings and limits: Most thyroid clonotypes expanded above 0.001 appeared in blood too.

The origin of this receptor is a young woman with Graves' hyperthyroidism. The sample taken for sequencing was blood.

CDR3 amino acids: CASSSSRGNGEQYF. The CDR3 nucleotides are TGTGCCAGCAGTTCGTCGCGGGGGAACGGCGAGCAGTACTTC. The chain employs TRBV6-6 and TRBJ2-7, with 7 bases identical to TRBD2. Germline V lookup: CDR1 MNHNY, CDR2 SVGAGI (reference sequence). The CDR3 runs 14 residues. V trimming: 4 bases; J trimming: 6 bases; junction bases outside the gene matches: 9.